The rows below give T cell receptor beta chains drawn from one sample of a study of neurological immune-mediated disorders. TCRdb passed the 5' RACE reads through MiXCR, listing each CDR3 protein once. The table shows about 71,000 distinct CDR3 sequences, with about 9.4% occurring only once. The specimen sequenced was PBMCs. Receptor source: a man aged 25-40 years in good health. Both conserved end residues are part of each CDR3. The D gene is left open where the match is weak. Expanded clones are given a class, and other clones once, few, many or no size at all.

size: NA; D: NA; J: TRBJ1-5; V: TRBV10-2; CDR3: CASSYVSNQPQHF; DNA: TGCGCCAGCAGTTATGTTAGCAATCAGCCCCAGCATTTT
size: many; D: NA; J: TRBJ2-7; V: TRBV7-2; CDR3: CASSSGHSYEQYF; DNA: TGTGCCAGCAGCTCCGGGCACTCCTACGAGCAGTACTTC
size: many; D: NA; J: TRBJ1-4; V: TRBV20-1; CDR3: CSARDPGQGDGVLFF; DNA: TGCAGTGCTAGAGATCCCGGACAAGGGGACGGGGTACTGTTTTTT
size: many; D: NA; J: TRBJ1-4; V: TRBV29-1; CDR3: CSATMGTLGEKLFF; DNA: TGCAGCGCTACGATGGGGACATTAGGGGAAAAACTGTTTTTT
size: many; D: TRBD2; J: TRBJ2-3; V: TRBV6-5; CDR3: CASSHPSGRGTDTQYF; DNA: TGTGCCAGCAGCCACCCTAGCGGGAGAGGAACAGATACGCAGTATTTT
size: NA; D: TRBD2; J: TRBJ2-1; V: TRBV5-1; CDR3: CATSLASGSYEQFF; DNA: TGCGCCACCAGCTTGGCTAGCGGGAGCTATGAGCAGTTCTTC
size: many; D: TRBD2; J: TRBJ2-7; V: TRBV27; CDR3: CASSFSPGPTIAGMYEQYF; DNA: TGTGCCAGCAGTTTTTCTCCGGGACCGACTATAGCGGGGATGTACGAGCAGTACTTC
size: few; D: TRBD1; J: TRBJ2-2; V: TRBV5-5; CDR3: CASSPPGFAGGLTGELFF; DNA: TGTGCCAGCAGCCCACCGGGTTTTGCAGGGGGCTTGACCGGGGAGCTGTTTTTT
size: NA; D: NA; J: TRBJ2-1; V: TRBV6-5; CDR3: CATYRAWGYNEQFF; DNA: TGTGCCACCTATCGAGCGTGGGGGTACAATGAGCAGTTCTTC
size: many; D: TRBD1; J: TRBJ2-2; V: TRBV5-1; CDR3: CASSPDRSTGELFF; DNA: TGCGCCAGCAGCCCGGACAGGTCCACCGGGGAGCTGTTTTTT
size: many; D: NA; J: TRBJ1-1; V: TRBV7-9; CDR3: CASSLDRVNTEAFF; DNA: TGTGCCAGCAGCTTAGACAGGGTCAACACTGAAGCTTTCTTT
size: NA; D: NA; J: TRBJ2-4; V: TRBV3-1; CDR3: CASSLQEGTVQYF; DNA: TGTGCCAGCAGCCTCCAGGAAGGGACGGTTCAGTACTTC
size: many; D: NA; J: TRBJ1-1; V: TRBV12-3/TRBV12-4; CDR3: CASSYSYSSTEAFF; DNA: TGTGCCAGCAGTTACTCATACTCGAGCACTGAAGCTTTCTTT
size: NA; D: NA; J: TRBJ2-1; V: TRBV24-1; CDR3: CATSDRGPLSSYNEQFF; DNA: TGTGCCACCAGTGACCGTGGACCGTTGAGCTCCTACAATGAGCAGTTCTTC
size: few; D: TRBD2; J: TRBJ2-3; V: TRBV20-1; CDR3: CSARTSGKWGTDTQYF; DNA: TGCAGTGCCAGGACTAGCGGGAAGTGGGGCACAGATACGCAGTATTTT
size: many; D: NA; J: TRBJ1-6; V: TRBV28; CDR3: CASSLKGPTGALHF; DNA: TGTGCCAGCAGTTTAAAAGGGCCCACCGGGGCCCTCCACTTT
size: many; D: NA; J: TRBJ1-2; V: TRBV5-1; CDR3: CASSSGFLGLGSSGYTF; DNA: TGCGCCAGCAGCTCGGGTTTCCTTGGCTTGGGCTCCAGCGGCTACACCTTC
size: few; D: NA; J: TRBJ2-7; V: TRBV14; CDR3: CASSQNLGYEQYF; DNA: TGTGCCAGCAGCCAAAACCTAGGCTACGAGCAGTATTTC
size: many; D: NA; J: TRBJ2-5; V: TRBV27; CDR3: CASSFLGSSQETQYF; DNA: TGTGCCAGCAGTTTCCTCGGGAGCTCCCAAGAGACCCAGTACTTC
size: many; D: NA; J: TRBJ1-1; V: TRBV6-1; CDR3: CASSLLQGNTEAFF; DNA: TGTGCCAGCAGCCTATTACAGGGGAACACTGAAGCTTTCTTT
size: many; D: NA; J: TRBJ2-1; V: TRBV15; CDR3: CATSRNRAPNEQFF; DNA: TGTGCCACCAGCAGAAACAGGGCCCCCAATGAGCAGTTCTTC
size: many; D: NA; J: TRBJ1-5; V: TRBV12-3/TRBV12-4; CDR3: CASSPDGNSNQPQHF; DNA: TGTGCCAGCAGCCCCGACGGCAATAGCAATCAGCCCCAGCATTTT
size: many; D: NA; J: TRBJ1-4; V: TRBV4-2; CDR3: CASSDRQFPTNEKLFF; DNA: TGTGCCAGCAGCGACCGACAGTTTCCGACTAATGAAAAACTGTTTTTT
size: many; D: NA; J: TRBJ1-2; V: TRBV27; CDR3: CASSFARRQGGYTF; DNA: TGTGCCAGCAGTTTCGCCCGGAGGCAGGGCGGCTACACCTTC
size: many; D: NA; J: TRBJ2-6; V: TRBV3-1; CDR3: CASSNRAGANVLTF; DNA: TGTGCCAGCAGCAACAGGGCTGGGGCCAACGTCCTGACTTTC
size: many; D: TRBD2; J: TRBJ2-7; V: TRBV7-2; CDR3: CASSLAPAGGYEQYF; DNA: TGTGCCAGCAGCTTAGCTCCAGCGGGAGGCTACGAGCAGTACTTC
size: many; D: NA; J: TRBJ2-6; V: TRBV28; CDR3: CASRWGAGANVLTF; DNA: TGTGCCAGCAGGTGGGGGGCTGGGGCCAACGTCCTGACTTTC
size: NA; D: NA; J: TRBJ2-3; V: TRBV24-1; CDR3: CATSDPRTDTQYF; DNA: TGTGCCACCAGTGATCCCCGGACAGATACGCAGTATTTT
size: many; D: NA; J: TRBJ2-5; V: TRBV6-1; CDR3: CASSESISAVGTQYF; DNA: TGTGCCAGCAGTGAATCGATCTCGGCCGTGGGGACCCAGTACTTC
size: NA; D: NA; J: TRBJ1-5; V: TRBV10-3; CDR3: CVIRGGSNQPQHF; DNA: TGTGTTATACGGGGGGGGAGCAATCAGCCCCAGCATTTT
size: NA; D: NA; J: TRBJ1-1; V: TRBV10-3; CDR3: CGISERGETEAFF; DNA: TGTGGCATCAGTGAAAGGGGTGAGACTGAAGCTTTCTTT
size: few; D: NA; J: TRBJ2-7; V: TRBV4-1; CDR3: CASSQEYGAYEQYF; DNA: TGCGCCAGCAGCCAAGAATACGGAGCCTACGAGCAGTACTTC
size: many; D: TRBD1; J: TRBJ1-2; V: TRBV27; CDR3: CASRAGGNYGYTF; DNA: TGTGCCAGCAGAGCAGGGGGTAACTATGGCTACACCTTC
size: many; D: NA; J: TRBJ1-1; V: TRBV14; CDR3: CASSQAPTGTGTFF; DNA: TGTGCCAGCAGCCAAGCTCCAACGGGCACCGGAACTTTCTTT
size: many; D: TRBD1; J: TRBJ2-5; V: TRBV6-5; CDR3: CASRQGRRETQYF; DNA: TGTGCCAGCCGACAGGGAAGAAGAGAGACCCAGTACTTC
size: many; D: NA; J: TRBJ2-3; V: TRBV5-1; CDR3: CASSSMWATDTQYF; DNA: TGCGCCAGCAGTTCAATGTGGGCTACAGATACGCAGTATTTT
size: many; D: NA; J: TRBJ2-7; V: TRBV7-9; CDR3: CASSRVGVPTDYEQYF; DNA: TGTGCCAGCAGCAGAGTAGGGGTCCCGACGGATTACGAGCAGTACTTC
size: many; D: TRBD1; J: TRBJ2-7; V: TRBV20-1; CDR3: CSARSGTGVSYEQYF; DNA: TGCAGTGCTAGGAGTGGGACAGGGGTTTCCTACGAGCAGTACTTC
size: NA; D: NA; J: TRBJ2-3; V: TRBV11-2; CDR3: CASSPMGGAVDTQYF; DNA: TGTGCCAGCAGCCCCATGGGGGGAGCCGTAGATACGCAGTATTTT
size: many; D: NA; J: TRBJ2-7; V: TRBV27; CDR3: CASSLLVGQGPGRTYEQYF; DNA: TGTGCCAGCAGCCTTTTAGTAGGGCAGGGGCCAGGTAGGACCTACGAGCAGTACTTC
size: many; D: TRBD2; J: TRBJ2-7; V: TRBV20-1; CDR3: CSARLAGYEQYF; DNA: TGCAGTGCTAGACTAGCGGGGTACGAGCAGTACTTC
size: many; D: NA; J: TRBJ2-1; V: TRBV20-1; CDR3: CSARDLTGGGAYNEQFF; DNA: TGCAGTGCTAGAGACTTGACCGGTGGTGGGGCCTACAATGAGCAGTTCTTC